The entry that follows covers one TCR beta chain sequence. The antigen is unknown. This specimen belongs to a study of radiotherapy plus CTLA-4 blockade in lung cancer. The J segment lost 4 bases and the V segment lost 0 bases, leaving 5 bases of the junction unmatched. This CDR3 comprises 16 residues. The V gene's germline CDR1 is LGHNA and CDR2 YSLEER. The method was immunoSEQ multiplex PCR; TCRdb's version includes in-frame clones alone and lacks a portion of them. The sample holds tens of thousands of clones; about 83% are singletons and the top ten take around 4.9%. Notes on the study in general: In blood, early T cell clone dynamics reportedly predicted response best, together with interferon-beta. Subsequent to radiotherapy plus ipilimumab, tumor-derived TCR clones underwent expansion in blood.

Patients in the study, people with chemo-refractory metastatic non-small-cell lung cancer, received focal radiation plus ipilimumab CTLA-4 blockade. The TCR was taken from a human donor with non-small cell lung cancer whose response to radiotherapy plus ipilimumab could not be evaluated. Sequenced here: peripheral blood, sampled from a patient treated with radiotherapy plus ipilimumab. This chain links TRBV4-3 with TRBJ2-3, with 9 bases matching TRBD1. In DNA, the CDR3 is TGCGCCAGCAGCCAAGATCCGGGACAGGGTTCAGATACGCAGTATTTT. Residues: CASSQDPGQGSDTQYF.